The table lists the clone carrying this T cell receptor beta chain with a count of one. No antigen is known for it. The CDR3 contains 11 residues. The V gene's germline CDR1 is SGHVS and CDR2 FNYEAQ. V lost 6 bases to trimming and J lost 2 bases, with 4 bases between them. TCRdb recomputed calls from the 5' RACE reads with MiXCR, one row per CDR3 protein. The table lists roughly 35,000 distinct CDR3 sequences, more than 20% of them singletons. These data belong to a study of T-cell memory formation after mild COVID-19. Study details: Largely, TCR clusters stayed within a single donor. Points from the study as a whole: Contracting CD4+ clones lay largely in CM and EM, with CD8+ ones residing in EMRA.

This clonotype was obtained from an adult who had mild COVID-19 (a few samples of this study predate the infection). Cell type and time point are not known. Input material: PBMCs or a T cell subset sorted from them (not recorded which). V usage is TRBV7-6 and J usage is TRBJ2-5; D remains ambiguous. CDR3: CASRNQETQYF. The CDR3 DNA follows: TGTGCCAGCAGGAATCAAGAGACCCAGTACTTC.